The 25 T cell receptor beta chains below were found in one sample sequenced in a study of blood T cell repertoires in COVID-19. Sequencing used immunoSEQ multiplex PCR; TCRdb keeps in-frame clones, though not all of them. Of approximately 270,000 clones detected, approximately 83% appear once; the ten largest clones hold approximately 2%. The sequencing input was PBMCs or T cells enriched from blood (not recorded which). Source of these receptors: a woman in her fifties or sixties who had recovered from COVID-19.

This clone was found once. The DNA for the CDR3 is TGTGCCAGCAGTTATCAGGGGATCCAGCCCCAGCATTTT. This encodes CASSYQGIQPQHF. This chain uses TRBV28 with TRBJ1-5; perhaps TRBD1 as D (6 bases). Germline values: CDR1 MDHEN, CDR2 SYDVKM. The V end lost 4 bases, the J end lost 7 bases, and 11 bases lay between the germline ends. This CDR3 contains 13 residues.

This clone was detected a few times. Here the CDR3 DNA reads TGTGCCAGCAGCGAGGGACAGGCGTACTCCTATAATTCACCCCTCCACTTT. It encodes CASSEGQAYSYNSPLHF. The V call is TRBV4-2, the J call TRBJ1-6, with 8 bases identical to TRBD1. This CDR3 is built from 17 residues. Germline CDR1 reads LGHNA; CDR2 reads YNFKEQ. The J segment lost 0 bases and the V segment lost 5 bases, leaving 6 bases of the junction unmatched.

CDR3 DNA: TGTGCCACCCTTTTGGGGGTAGCGGGTCCCCCTAGGGAGACCCAGTACTTC. Protein sequence: CATLLGVAGPPRETQYF. This chain joins TRBV2 and TRBJ2-5, with 7 bases lining up with TRBD2. Germline V gene data show CDR1 as SNHLY and CDR2 as FYNNEI. V lost 10 bases and J lost 5; bases outside the gene matches: 22. The CDR3 is 17 amino acids.

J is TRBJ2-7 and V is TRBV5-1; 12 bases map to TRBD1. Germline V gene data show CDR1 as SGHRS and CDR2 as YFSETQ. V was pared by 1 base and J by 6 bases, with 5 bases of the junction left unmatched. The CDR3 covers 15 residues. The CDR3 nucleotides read TGCGCCAGCAGCTTGTTAGGGACAGGGGGCTTCGAGCAGTACTTC. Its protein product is CASSLLGTGGFEQYF. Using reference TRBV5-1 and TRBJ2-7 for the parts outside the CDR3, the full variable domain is KAGVTQTPRYLIKTRGQQVTLSCSPISGHRSVSWYQQTPGQGLQFLFEYFSETQRNKGNFPGRFSGRQFSNSRSEMNVSTLELGDSALYLCASSLLGTGGFEQYFGPGTRLTVT.

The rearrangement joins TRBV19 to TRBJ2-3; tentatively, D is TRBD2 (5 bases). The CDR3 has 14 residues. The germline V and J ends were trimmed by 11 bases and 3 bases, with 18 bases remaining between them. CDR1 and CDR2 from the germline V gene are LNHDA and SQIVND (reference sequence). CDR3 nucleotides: TGTGCCTCAAGGCGGGCCGGACTGACAGATACGCAGTATTTT. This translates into CASRRAGLTDTQYF.

The CDR3: CASSLGASGSSDTQYF. In nucleotides, the CDR3 is TGTGCCAGCAGCTTGGGAGCTAGCGGGAGTTCAGATACGCAGTATTTT. The rearrangement uses TRBV5-4 and TRBJ2-3; TRBD2 aligns across 10 bases. After removal of 0 bases from V and 4 bases from J, the junction contained 5 bases not matched to a gene. Germline loops: CDR1 SGHNT, CDR2 YYREEE (reference sequence). The CDR3 loop spans 16 amino acids. The variable domain in full, with the rest retrieved from reference TRBV5-4 and TRBJ2-3, is ETGVTQSPTHLIKTRGQQVTLRCSSQSGHNTVSWYQQALGQGPQFIFQYYREEENGRGNFPPRFSGLQFPNYSSELNVNALELDDSALYLCASSLGASGSSDTQYFGPGTRLTVL.

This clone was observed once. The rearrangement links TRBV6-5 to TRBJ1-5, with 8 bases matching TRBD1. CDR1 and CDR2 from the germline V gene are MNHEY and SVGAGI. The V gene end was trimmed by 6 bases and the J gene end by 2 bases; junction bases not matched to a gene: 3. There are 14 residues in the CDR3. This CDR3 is CASSSGGGNQPQHF. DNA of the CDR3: TGTGCCAGCAGCTCAGGGGGCGGCAATCAGCCCCAGCATTTT.

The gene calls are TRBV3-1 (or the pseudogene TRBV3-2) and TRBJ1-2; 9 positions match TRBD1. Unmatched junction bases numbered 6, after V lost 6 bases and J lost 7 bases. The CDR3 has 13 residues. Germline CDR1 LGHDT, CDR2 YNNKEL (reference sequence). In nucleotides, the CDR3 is TGTGCCAGCAGTCAACAGGGGGCATCTGGCTACACCTTC. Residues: CASSQQGASGYTF.

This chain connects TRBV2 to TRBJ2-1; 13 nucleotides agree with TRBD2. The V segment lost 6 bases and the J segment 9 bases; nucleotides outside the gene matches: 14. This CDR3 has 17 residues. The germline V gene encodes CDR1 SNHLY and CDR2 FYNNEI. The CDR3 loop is CASSLTGGLAGIGEQFF. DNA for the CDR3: TGTGCCAGCAGCCTCACGGGGGGACTAGCGGGAATCGGTGAGCAGTTCTTC.

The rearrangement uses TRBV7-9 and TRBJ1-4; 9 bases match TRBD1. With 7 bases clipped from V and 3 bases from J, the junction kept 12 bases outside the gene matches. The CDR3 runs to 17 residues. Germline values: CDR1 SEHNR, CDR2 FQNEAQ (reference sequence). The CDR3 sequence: CASTQRLQGAANEKLFF. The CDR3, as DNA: TGTGCCAGCACCCAGAGGCTACAGGGGGCGGCTAATGAAAAACTGTTTTTT. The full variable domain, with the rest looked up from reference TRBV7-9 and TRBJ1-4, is DTGVSQNPRHKITKRGQNVTFRCDPISEHNRLYWYRQTLGQGPEFLTYFQNEAQLEKSRLLSDRFSAERPKGSFSTLEIQRTEQGDSAMYLCASTQRLQGAANEKLFFGSGTQLSVL.

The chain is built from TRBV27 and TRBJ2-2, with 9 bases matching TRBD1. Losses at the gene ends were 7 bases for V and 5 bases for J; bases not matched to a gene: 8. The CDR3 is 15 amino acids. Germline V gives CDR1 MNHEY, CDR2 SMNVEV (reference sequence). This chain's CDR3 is CASTLRQGGTGELFF. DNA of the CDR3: TGTGCCAGCACCCTACGACAGGGGGGAACCGGGGAGCTGTTTTTT.

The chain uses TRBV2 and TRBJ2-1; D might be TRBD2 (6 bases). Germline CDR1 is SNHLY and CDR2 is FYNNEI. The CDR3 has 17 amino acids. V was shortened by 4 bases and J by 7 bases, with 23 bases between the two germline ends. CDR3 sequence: CASSGLGGGGLVNEQFF. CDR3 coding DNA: TGTGCCAGCAGTGGCCTGGGGGGAGGCGGGTTAGTGAATGAGCAGTTCTTC. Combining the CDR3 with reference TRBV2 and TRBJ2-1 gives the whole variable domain EPEVTQTPSHQVTQMGQEVILRCVPISNHLYFYWYRQILGQKVEFLVSFYNNEISEKSEIFDDQFSVERPDGSNFTLKIRSTKLEDSAMYFCASSGLGGGGLVNEQFFGPGTRLTVL.

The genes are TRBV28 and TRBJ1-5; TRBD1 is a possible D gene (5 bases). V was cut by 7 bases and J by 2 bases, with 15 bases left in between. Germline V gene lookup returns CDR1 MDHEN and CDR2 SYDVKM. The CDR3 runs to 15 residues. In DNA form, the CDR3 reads TGTGCCAGCATGGGGGGGAGGTTGGGCAATCAGCCCCAGCATTTT. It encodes CASMGGRLGNQPQHF.

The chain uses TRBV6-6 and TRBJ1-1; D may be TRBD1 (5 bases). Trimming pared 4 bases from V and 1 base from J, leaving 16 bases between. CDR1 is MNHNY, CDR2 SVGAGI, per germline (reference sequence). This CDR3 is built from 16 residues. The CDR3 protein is CASSSPDIRRNTEAFF. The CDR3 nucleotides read TGTGCCAGCAGTTCCCCGGACATACGAAGGAACACTGAAGCTTTCTTT.

The CDR3: CASSLGGHTEAFF. The CDR3 DNA sequence: TGTGCCAGCAGCTTGGGAGGCCACACTGAAGCTTTCTTT. This chain connects TRBV5-6 to TRBJ1-1, with D hard to call. Germline CDR1 reads SGHDT; CDR2 reads YYEEEE. V was cut by 0 bases and J by 3 bases, with 6 bases left in between. CDR3 length equals 13 residues.

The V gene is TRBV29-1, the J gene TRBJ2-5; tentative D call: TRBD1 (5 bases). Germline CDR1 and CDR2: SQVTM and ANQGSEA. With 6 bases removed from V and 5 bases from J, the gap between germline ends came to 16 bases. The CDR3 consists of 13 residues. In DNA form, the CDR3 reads TGCAGCGTGGGAATCAGGGTCGGGGAGACCCAGTACTTC. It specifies CSVGIRVGETQYF.

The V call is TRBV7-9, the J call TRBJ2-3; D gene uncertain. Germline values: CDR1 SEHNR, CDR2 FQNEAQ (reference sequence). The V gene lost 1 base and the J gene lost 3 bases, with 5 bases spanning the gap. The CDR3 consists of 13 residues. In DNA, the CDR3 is TGTGCCAGCAGCTTAGTAGTTACAGATACGCAGTATTTT. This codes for CASSLVVTDTQYF.

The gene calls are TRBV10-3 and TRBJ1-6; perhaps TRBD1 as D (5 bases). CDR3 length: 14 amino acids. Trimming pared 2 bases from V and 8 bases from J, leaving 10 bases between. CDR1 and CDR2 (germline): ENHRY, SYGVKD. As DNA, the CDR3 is TGTGCCATCAGTGAGGGCGGGGGATATTCACCCCTCCACTTT. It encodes CAISEGGGYSPLHF.

The CDR3 coding sequence is TGTGCCAGCAGTTTCCGGACAGGAGGCTACACCTTC. Amino acid sequence: CASSFRTGGYTF. The chain is built from TRBV28 and TRBJ1-2, with 7 bases that match TRBD1. The CDR3 sequence is 12 residues long. The junction had 3 bases not matched to a gene; V was cut back by 3 bases and J by 8 bases. Germline V gives CDR1 MDHEN, CDR2 SYDVKM.

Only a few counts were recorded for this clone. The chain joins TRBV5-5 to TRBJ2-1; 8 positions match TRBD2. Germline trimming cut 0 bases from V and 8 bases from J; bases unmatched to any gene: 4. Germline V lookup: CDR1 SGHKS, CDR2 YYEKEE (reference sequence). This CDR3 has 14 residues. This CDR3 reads CASSLVAGIHEQFF. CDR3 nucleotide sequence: TGTGCCAGCAGCTTGGTAGCGGGAATCCATGAGCAGTTCTTC.

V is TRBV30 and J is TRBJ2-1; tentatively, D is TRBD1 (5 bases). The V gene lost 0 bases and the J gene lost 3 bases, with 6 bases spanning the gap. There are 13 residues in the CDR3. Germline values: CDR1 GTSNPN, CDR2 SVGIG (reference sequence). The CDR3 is CAWSVDSYNEQFF. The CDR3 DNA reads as TGTGCCTGGAGTGTCGACAGCTACAATGAGCAGTTCTTC.

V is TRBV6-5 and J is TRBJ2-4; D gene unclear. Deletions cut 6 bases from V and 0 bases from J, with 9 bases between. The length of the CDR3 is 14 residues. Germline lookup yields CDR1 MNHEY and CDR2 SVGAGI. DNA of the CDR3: TGTGCCAGCAGCTCGAACTTAGCCAAAAACATTCAGTACTTC. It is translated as CASSSNLAKNIQYF.

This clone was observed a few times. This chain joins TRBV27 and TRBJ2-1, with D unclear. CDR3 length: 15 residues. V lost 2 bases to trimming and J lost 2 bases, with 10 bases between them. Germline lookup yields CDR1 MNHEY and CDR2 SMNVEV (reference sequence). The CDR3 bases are TGTGCCAGCAGTTTAGGTCCTCAGGCCTACAATGAGCAGTTCTTC. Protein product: CASSLGPQAYNEQFF.

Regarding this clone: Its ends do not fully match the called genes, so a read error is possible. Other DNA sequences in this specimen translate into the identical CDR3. In DNA, the CDR3 is TGTGCCACCCGGCCGGGAGTTGACTACAATGAACAGTTCTTC. Amino acids: CATRPGVDYNEQFF. The J gene is TRBJ2-1, the V gene TRBV10-3, with a weak D call TRBD2 (6 bases). The CDR3 contains 14 residues. CDR1 and CDR2 from the germline V gene are ENHRY and SYGVKD.

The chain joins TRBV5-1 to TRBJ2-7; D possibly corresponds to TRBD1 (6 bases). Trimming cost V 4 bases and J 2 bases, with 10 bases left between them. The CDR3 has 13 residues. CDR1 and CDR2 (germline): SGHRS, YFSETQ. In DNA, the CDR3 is TGCGCCAGCAGCAAAGCAGGGGCCTACGAGCAGTACTTC. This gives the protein CASSKAGAYEQYF. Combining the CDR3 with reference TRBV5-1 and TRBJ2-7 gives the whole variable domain KAGVTQTPRYLIKTRGQQVTLSCSPISGHRSVSWYQQTPGQGLQFLFEYFSETQRNKGNFPGRFSGRQFSNSRSEMNVSTLELGDSALYLCASSKAGAYEQYFGPGTRLTVT.